The 5 T cell receptor beta chains presented below share a single source sample, sequenced in a study of high-grade serous ovarian cancer treatment subgroups. Tumor tissue was taken before any definitive surgery or chemotherapy was given. Profiling relied on immunoSEQ multiplex PCR, and the TCRdb table lists in-frame clones only, not all of them. The data show under 4,000 clones, with about 71% seen just once and roughly 15% held by the top ten. Sample: tumor tissue. The receptors originated from a human donor with high-grade serous ovarian cancer.

The CDR3 is CASSSKPLPGGYEQYF. The CDR3 coding sequence is TGTGCCAGCAGTTCCAAACCCCTTCCGGGCGGCTACGAGCAGTACTTC. This chain joins TRBV27 and TRBJ2-7, with D uncertain. V dropped 4 bases and J dropped 3 bases, with 19 bases sitting between them. CDR1 is MNHEY and CDR2 is SMNVEV in the germline V gene (reference sequence). This CDR3 region has 16 residues.

Only one count was recorded for this clone. This chain connects TRBV5-4 to TRBJ1-2, with D possibly matching TRBD1 (5 bases). V was cut by 1 base and J by 8 bases, with 12 bases left in between. Per the germline V gene, CDR1 is SGHNT and CDR2 is YYREEE (reference sequence). The CDR3 extends over 13 amino acids. CDR3 amino acids: CASSLTSGQGYTF. Written as DNA, the CDR3 is TGTGCCAGCAGCTTGACTTCAGGGCAAGGCTACACCTTC.

The gene calls are TRBV14 and TRBJ2-6; D is uncertain. The CDR3 covers 16 residues. Germline lookup yields CDR1 SGHDN and CDR2 FVKESK. V gave up 4 bases and J gave up 1 base, with 11 bases separating them. CDR3 protein: CASSRQLRSGANVLTF. CDR3 nucleotides: TGTGCCAGCAGCCGTCAATTGAGGTCTGGGGCCAACGTCCTGACTTTC. Supplemented by reference TRBV14 and TRBJ2-6, the full variable domain reads EAGVTQFPSHSVIEKGQTVTLRCDPISGHDNLYWYRRVMGKEIKFLLHFVKESKQDESGMPNNRFLAERTGGTYSTLKVQPAELEDSGVYFCASSRQLRSGANVLTFGAGSRLTVL.

The chain recombines TRBV30 with TRBJ2-4; D is perhaps TRBD2 (6 bases). The CDR3 spans 13 residues. The V end was cut by 0 bases, the J end by 9 bases, with 12 bases between. CDR1 is GTSNPN and CDR2 is SVGIG in the germline V gene (reference sequence). The CDR3 DNA reads TGTGCCTGGAGTGTTGCACGGGGAGGCATTCAGTACTTC. This codes for CAWSVARGGIQYF.

The V gene is TRBV6-5, the J gene TRBJ1-1, with D unclear. Trimming took off 5 bases at V and 5 bases at J, with 15 bases between the two ends. The CDR3 is 14 residues long. Germline loops: CDR1 MNHEY, CDR2 SVGAGI. The CDR3 DNA reads as TGTGCCAGCAGTCCGTCGGGAGCGAGGACTGAAGCTTTCTTT. Encoded protein: CASSPSGARTEAFF.